Below, one T cell receptor (beta chain) is given with its context. The entry originates in a study of T cell changes during pregnancy in multiple sclerosis. The table came from immunoSEQ multiplex PCR; TCRdb's copy has only in-frame clones and leaves some out. The table lists 50,000 to 65,000 clones, less than 95% of them singletons. CDR1 is SGDLS and CDR2 is YYNGEE in the germline V gene. V lost 3 bases and J lost 4, with 10 bases in between. There are 13 residues in the CDR3. The chain is built from TRBV9 and TRBJ1-2; weak D call: TRBD1 (6 bases). The receptor was isolated from a female donor in good health, enrolled as a control in a pregnancy study. The input for sequencing was peripheral blood, taken in the third trimester of pregnancy. CDR3 protein: CASSAGDGYGYTF. The DNA for the CDR3 is TGTGCCAGCAGCGCAGGGGATGGCTATGGCTACACCTTC.